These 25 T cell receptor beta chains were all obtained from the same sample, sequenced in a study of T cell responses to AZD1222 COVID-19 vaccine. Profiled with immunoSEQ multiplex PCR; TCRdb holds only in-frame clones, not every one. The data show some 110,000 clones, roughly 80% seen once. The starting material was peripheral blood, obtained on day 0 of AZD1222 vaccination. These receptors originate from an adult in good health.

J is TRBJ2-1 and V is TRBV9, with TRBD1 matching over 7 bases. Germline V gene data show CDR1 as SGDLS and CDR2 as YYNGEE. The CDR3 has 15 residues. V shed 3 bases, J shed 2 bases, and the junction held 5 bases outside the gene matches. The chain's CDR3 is CASSGAGGPYNEQFF. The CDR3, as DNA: TGTGCCAGCAGCGGGGCAGGGGGACCCTACAATGAGCAGTTCTTC.

The CDR3 reads CASSMQGPYNEQFF. In nucleotides, the CDR3 is TGTGCCAGTAGTATGCAGGGGCCCTACAATGAGCAGTTCTTC. The V gene is TRBV19, the J gene TRBJ2-1; tentatively, D is TRBD1 (6 bases). CDR3 length: 14 residues. Looked up from germline, CDR1 is LNHDA and CDR2 is SQIVND (reference sequence). Deletions cut 3 bases from V and 2 bases from J, with 8 bases between.

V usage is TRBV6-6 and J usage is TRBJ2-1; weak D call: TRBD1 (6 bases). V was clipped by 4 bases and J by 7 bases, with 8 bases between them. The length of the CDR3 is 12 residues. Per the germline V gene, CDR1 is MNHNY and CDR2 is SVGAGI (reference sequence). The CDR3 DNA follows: TGTGCCAGCAGTTTTGACAGGAATGAGCAGTTCTTC. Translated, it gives CASSFDRNEQFF.

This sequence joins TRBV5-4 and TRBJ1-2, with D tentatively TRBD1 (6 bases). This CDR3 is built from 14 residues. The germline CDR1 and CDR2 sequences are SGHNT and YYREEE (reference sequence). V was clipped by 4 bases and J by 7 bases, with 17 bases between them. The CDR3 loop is CASSPPNREAGYTF. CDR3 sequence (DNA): TGTGCCAGCAGCCCCCCCAACAGGGAGGCTGGCTACACCTTC. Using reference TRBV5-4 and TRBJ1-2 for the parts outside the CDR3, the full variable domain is ETGVTQSPTHLIKTRGQQVTLRCSSQSGHNTVSWYQQALGQGPQFIFQYYREEENGRGNFPPRFSGLQFPNYSSELNVNALELDDSALYLCASSPPNREAGYTFGSGTRLTVV.

The DNA of the CDR3 is TGTGCCAGCGAGAAGCTAGGGGTGATTGGCCACGAGCAGTACTTC. Translated: CASEKLGVIGHEQYF. V and J are TRBV11-2 and TRBJ2-7; weak D call: TRBD1 (5 bases). Germline CDR1 and CDR2: SGHAT and FQNNGV. The CDR3 is 15 amino acids. Trimming took 8 bases from V and 5 from J, leaving 22 bases between them.

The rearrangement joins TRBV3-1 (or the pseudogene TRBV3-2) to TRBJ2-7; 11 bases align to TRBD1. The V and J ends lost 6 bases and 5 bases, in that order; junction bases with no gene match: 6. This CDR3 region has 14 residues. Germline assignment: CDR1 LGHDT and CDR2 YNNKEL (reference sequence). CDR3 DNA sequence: TGTGCCAGCAGTTGGACAGGGGGCATCAACGAGCAGTACTTC. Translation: CASSWTGGINEQYF.

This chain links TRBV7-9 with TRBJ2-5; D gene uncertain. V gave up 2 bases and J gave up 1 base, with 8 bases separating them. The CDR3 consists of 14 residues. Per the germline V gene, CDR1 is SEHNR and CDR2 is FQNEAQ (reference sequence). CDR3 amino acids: CASSLSSGQETQYF. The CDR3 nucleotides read TGTGCCAGCAGCTTATCCTCAGGCCAAGAGACCCAGTACTTC.

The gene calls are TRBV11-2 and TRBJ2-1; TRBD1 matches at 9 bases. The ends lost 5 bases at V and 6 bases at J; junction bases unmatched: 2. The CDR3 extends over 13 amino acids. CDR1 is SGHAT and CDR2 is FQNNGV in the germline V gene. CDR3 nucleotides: TGTGCCAGCAGCATGGACAGGGGCAATGAGCAGTTCTTC. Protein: CASSMDRGNEQFF.

The CDR3 spells CASIQRDRGQGTEAFF. The CDR3 DNA follows: TGTGCCAGTATTCAAAGGGACAGGGGGCAGGGCACTGAAGCTTTCTTT. V gene TRBV19 combines with J gene TRBJ1-1; 12 nucleotides match TRBD1. Losses at the gene ends were 7 bases for V and 4 bases for J; bases not matched to a gene: 10. The CDR3 runs to 16 residues. The germline gives CDR1 LNHDA, CDR2 SQIVND (reference sequence).

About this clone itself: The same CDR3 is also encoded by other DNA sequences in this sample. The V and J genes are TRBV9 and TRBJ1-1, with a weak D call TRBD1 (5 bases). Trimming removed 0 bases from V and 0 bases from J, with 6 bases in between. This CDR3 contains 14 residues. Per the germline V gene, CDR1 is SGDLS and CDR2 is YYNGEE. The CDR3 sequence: CASSVAGLNTEAFF. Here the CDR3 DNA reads TGTGCCAGCAGCGTAGCAGGGCTGAACACTGAAGCTTTCTTT. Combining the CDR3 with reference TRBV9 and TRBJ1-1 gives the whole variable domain DSGVTQTPKHLITATGQRVTLRCSPRSGDLSVYWYQQSLDQGLQFLIQYYNGEERAKGNILERFSAQQFPDLHSELNLSSLELGDSALYFCASSVAGLNTEAFFGQGTRLTVV.

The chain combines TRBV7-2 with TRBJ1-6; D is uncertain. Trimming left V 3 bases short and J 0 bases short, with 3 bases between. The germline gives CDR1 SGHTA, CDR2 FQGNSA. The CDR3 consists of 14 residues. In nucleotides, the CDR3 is TGTGCCAGCAGCTTGAGCTCCTATAATTCACCCCTCCACTTT. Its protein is CASSLSSYNSPLHF.

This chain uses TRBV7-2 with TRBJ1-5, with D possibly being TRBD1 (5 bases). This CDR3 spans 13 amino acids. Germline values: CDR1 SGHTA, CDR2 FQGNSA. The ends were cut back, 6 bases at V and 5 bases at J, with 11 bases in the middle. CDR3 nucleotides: TGTGCCAGCAGTTCCGGGGACTATCAGCCCCAGCATTTT. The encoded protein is CASSSGDYQPQHF.

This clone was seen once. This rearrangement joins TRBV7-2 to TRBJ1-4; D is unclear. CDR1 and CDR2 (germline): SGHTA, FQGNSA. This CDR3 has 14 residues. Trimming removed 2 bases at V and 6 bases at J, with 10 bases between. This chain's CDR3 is CASSLKAGDEKLFF. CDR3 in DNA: TGTGCCAGCAGCTTAAAGGCTGGGGATGAAAAACTGTTTTTT.

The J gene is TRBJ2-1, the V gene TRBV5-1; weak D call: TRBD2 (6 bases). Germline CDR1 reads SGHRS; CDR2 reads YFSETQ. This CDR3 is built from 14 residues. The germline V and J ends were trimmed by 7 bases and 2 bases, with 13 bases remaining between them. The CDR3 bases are TGCGCCAGCGCTTCGGGGGTCGCCTACAATGAGCAGTTCTTC. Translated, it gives CASASGVAYNEQFF.

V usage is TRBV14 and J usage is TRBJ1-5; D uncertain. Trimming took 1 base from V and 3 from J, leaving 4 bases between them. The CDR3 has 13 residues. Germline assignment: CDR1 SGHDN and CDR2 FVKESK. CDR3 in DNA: TGTGCCAGCAGCCAAGGCCTCAATCAGCCCCAGCATTTT. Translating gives CASSQGLNQPQHF.

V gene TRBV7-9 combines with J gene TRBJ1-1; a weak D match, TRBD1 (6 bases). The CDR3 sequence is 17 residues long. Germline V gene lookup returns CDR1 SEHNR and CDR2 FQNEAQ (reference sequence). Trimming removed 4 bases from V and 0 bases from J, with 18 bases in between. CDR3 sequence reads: CASSSNYRVPMNTEAFF. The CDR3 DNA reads TGTGCCAGCAGCTCAAACTACAGGGTCCCTATGAACACTGAAGCTTTCTTT.

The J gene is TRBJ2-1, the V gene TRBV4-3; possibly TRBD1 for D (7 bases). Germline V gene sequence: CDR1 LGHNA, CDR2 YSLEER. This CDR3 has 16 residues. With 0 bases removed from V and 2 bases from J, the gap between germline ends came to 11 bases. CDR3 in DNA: TGCGCCAGCAGCCAAGAGGGGGGACAGCCCTACAATGAGCAGTTCTTC. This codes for CASSQEGGQPYNEQFF.

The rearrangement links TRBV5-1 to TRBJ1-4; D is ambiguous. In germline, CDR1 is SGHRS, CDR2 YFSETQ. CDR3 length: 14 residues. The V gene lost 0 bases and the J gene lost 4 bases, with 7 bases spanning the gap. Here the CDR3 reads CASSLGVSNEKLFF. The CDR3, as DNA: TGCGCCAGCAGCTTGGGGGTCAGTAATGAAAAACTGTTTTTT. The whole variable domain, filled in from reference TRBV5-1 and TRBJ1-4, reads KAGVTQTPRYLIKTRGQQVTLSCSPISGHRSVSWYQQTPGQGLQFLFEYFSETQRNKGNFPGRFSGRQFSNSRSEMNVSTLELGDSALYLCASSLGVSNEKLFFGSGTQLSVL.

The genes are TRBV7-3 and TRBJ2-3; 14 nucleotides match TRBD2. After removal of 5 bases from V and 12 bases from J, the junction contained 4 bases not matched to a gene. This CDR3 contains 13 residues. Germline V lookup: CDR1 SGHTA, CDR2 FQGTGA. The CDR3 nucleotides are TGTGCCAGCAGCCCGGGACTAGCGGGGGAACAGTATTTT. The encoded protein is CASSPGLAGEQYF.

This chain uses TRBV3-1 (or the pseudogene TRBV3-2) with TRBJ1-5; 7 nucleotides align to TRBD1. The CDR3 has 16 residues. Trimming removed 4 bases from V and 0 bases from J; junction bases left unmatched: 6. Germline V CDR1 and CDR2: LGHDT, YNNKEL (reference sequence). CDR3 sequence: CASSPGTAYSNQPQHF. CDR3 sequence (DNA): TGTGCCAGCAGCCCCGGGACAGCCTATAGCAATCAGCCCCAGCATTTT.

CDR3 sequence (DNA): TGTGCCAGCAGGGACCGAGTAACCCCTTCGGGACAGGGTGGGGAGACCCAGTACTTC. Its translation is CASRDRVTPSGQGGETQYF. The J gene is TRBJ2-5, the V gene TRBV6-4; 9 bases are a match to TRBD1. With V trimmed by 6 bases and J by 5 bases, 22 bases remained unmatched. The CDR3 has 19 residues. Germline V lookup: CDR1 MRHNA, CDR2 SNTAGT.

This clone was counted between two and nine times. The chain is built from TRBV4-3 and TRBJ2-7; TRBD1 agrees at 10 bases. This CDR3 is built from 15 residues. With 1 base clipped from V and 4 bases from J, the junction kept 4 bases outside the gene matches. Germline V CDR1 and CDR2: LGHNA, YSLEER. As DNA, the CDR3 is TGCGCCAGCAGCCAAGCCTGGGGACAGGGGTACGAGCAGTACTTC. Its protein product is CASSQAWGQGYEQYF.

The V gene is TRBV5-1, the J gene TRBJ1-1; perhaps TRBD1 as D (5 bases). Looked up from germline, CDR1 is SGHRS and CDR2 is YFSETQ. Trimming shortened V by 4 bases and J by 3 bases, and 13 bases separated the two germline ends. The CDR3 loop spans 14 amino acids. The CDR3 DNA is TGCGCCAGCAGCCCATTACTGGGACACACTGAAGCTTTCTTT. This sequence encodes CASSPLLGHTEAFF. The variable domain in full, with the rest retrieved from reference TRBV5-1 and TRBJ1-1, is KAGVTQTPRYLIKTRGQQVTLSCSPISGHRSVSWYQQTPGQGLQFLFEYFSETQRNKGNFPGRFSGRQFSNSRSEMNVSTLELGDSALYLCASSPLLGHTEAFFGQGTRLTVV.

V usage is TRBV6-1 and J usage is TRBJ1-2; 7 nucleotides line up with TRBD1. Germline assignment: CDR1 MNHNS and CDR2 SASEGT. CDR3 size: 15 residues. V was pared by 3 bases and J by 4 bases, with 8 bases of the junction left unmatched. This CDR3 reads CASSDTGVSGYGYTF. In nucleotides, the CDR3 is TGTGCCAGCAGTGATACAGGGGTCTCTGGCTATGGCTACACCTTC.

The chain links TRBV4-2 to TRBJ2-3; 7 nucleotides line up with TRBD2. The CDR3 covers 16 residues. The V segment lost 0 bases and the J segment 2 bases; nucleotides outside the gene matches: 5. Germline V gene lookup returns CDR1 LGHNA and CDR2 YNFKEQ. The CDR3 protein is CASSQDRGGPTDTQYF. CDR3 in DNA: TGTGCCAGCAGCCAAGACCGGGGAGGGCCCACAGATACGCAGTATTTT.